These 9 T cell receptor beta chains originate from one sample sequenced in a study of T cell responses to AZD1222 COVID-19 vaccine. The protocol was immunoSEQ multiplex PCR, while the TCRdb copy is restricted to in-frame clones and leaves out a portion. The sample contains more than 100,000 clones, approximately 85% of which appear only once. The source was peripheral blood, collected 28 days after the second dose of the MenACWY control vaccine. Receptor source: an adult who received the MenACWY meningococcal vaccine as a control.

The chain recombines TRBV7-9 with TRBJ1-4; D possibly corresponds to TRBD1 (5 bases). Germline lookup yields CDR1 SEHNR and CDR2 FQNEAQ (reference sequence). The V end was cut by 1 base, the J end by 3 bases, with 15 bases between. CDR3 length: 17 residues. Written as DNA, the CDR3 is TGTGCCAGCAGCTTAGTCGAGATAACAGGACCTAATGAAAAACTGTTTTTT. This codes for CASSLVEITGPNEKLFF.

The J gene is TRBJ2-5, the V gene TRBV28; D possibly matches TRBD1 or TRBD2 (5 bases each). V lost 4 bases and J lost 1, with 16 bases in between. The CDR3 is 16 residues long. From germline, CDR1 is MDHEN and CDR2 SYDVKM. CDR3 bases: TGTGCCAGCAGTTCCTTCTTCAGGGCGGGCCAAGAGACCCAGTACTTC. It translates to CASSSFFRAGQETQYF.

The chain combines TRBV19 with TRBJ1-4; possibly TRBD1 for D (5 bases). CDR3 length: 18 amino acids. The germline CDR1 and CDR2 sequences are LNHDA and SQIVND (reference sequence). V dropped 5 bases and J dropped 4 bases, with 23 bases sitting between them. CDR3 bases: TGTGCCAGTAGTGCCTCCGGGACTTCCGCGGGGTTTAATGAAAAACTGTTTTTT. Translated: CASSASGTSAGFNEKLFF.

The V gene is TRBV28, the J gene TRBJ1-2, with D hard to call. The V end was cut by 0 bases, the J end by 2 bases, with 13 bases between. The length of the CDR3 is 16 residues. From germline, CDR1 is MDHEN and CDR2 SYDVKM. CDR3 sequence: CASSLWRRPTNYGYTF. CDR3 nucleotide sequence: TGTGCCAGCAGTTTATGGAGAAGGCCGACGAACTATGGCTACACCTTC.

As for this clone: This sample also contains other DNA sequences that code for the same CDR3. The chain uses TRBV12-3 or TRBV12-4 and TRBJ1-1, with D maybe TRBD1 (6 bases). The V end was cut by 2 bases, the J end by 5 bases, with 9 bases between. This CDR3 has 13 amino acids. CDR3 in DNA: TGTGCCAGCAGTTTAAAGGGGGGTACTGAAGCTTTCTTT. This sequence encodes CASSLKGGTEAFF.

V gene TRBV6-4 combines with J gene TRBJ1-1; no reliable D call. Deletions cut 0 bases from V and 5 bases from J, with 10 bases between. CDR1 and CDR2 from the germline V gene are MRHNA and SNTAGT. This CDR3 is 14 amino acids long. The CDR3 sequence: CASSDSNRGTEAFF. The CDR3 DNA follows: TGTGCCAGCAGTGACTCGAATCGGGGTACTGAAGCTTTCTTT.

CDR3 nucleotide sequence: TGCGCCAGCAGCCAAGTTTGGGCAGGAGAGACCCAGTACTTC. Protein sequence: CASSQVWAGETQYF. The V gene is TRBV4-3, the J gene TRBJ2-5, with no clear D. The V and J ends lost 1 base and 4 bases respectively, with 10 bases between them. Germline CDR1 LGHNA, CDR2 YSLEER. CDR3 length equals 14 residues.

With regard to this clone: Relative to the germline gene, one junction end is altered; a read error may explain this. The CDR3 sequence is CASSYSGANTEAFF. In DNA, the CDR3 is TGTGCCAGCAGCTACTCAGGGGCTAACACTGAAGCTTTCTTT. The V gene is TRBV6-6, the J gene TRBJ1-1, with D perhaps TRBD1 (6 bases). Germline V lookup: CDR1 MNHNY, CDR2 SVGAGI (reference sequence). CDR3 length equals 14 residues.

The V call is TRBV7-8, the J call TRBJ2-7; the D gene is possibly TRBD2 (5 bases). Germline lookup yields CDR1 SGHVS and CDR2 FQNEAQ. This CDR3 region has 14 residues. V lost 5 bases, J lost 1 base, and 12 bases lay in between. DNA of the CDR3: TGTGCCAGCAGCCCCCTAAGGGAGTCCTACGAGCAGTACTTC. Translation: CASSPLRESYEQYF.